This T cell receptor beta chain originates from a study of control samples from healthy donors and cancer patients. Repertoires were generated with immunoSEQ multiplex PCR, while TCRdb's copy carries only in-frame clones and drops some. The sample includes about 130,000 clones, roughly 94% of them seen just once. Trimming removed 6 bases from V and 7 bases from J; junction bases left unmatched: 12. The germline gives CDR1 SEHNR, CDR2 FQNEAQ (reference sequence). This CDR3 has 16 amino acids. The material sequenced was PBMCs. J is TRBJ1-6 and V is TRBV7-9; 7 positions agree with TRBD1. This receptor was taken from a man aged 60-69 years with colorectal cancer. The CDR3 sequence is CASRTMTGPVNSPLHF. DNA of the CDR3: TGTGCCAGCAGAACGATGACAGGGCCGGTGAATTCACCCCTCCACTTT.